The clone carrying this T cell receptor beta chain was counted many times. V was trimmed by 9 bases and J by 5 bases, leaving 26 bases between them. The germline CDR1 and CDR2 sequences are MNHEY and SMNVEV (reference sequence). The CDR3 covers 16 residues. Scientists amplified the TCR beta CDR3 regions from RNA transcripts. The workflow started with a first-round RT-PCR run with HTBI primers and then moved on to a second-round multiplex PCR. TCRdb recomputed calls from the multiplex PCR reads with MiXCR, one row per CDR3 protein. The profile shows some 370,000 distinct CDR3 sequences, about 15% of them singletons. The sample originates from a study of Graves' ophthalmopathy and Graves' hyperthyroidism.

The clonotype comes from an adult woman with stable Graves' hyperthyroidism. Sequencing input: peripheral blood. This sequence joins TRBV27 and TRBJ2-7; the D gene could be TRBD1 or TRBD2 (6 bases each). Here the CDR3 reads CARGGQVKREVDEQYF. In DNA, the CDR3 is TGTGCCAGGGGGGGCCAGGTAAAACGTGAGGTTGACGAGCAGTACTTC.